The 20 T cell receptor beta chains below were found in one sample sequenced in a study of T cells in Graves' hyperthyroidism and ophthalmopathy. Regions amplified from RNA transcripts were the TCR beta CDR3 regions. An initial round of RT-PCR targeting the TCR CDR3 relied on the HTBI primer set. TCRdb re-called the multiplex PCR reads through MiXCR, storing one row per CDR3 protein. The repertoire holds more than 500,000 distinct CDR3 sequences, about a sixth seen once, with 3% to 4.5% in the top ten. What was sequenced was blood. The receptor source for this set is a woman aged 25 to 39 with Graves' hyperthyroidism.

This clonotype was picked up a small number of times. The chain has TRBV10-3 and TRBJ2-1; D possibly uses TRBD1 or TRBD2 (7 bases each). Looked up from germline, CDR1 is ENHRY and CDR2 is SYGVKD. The CDR3 extends over 14 amino acids. Trimming shortened V by 4 bases and J by 8 bases, and 15 bases separated the two germline ends. CDR3 protein: CAISVLQGGDEQFF. DNA of the CDR3: TGTGCCATCAGTGTACTGCAGGGGGGGGATGAGCAGTTCTTC.

This clonotype has just a few counts. This rearrangement joins TRBV5-1 to TRBJ2-7; D perhaps matches TRBD1 (5 bases). Germline CDR1 SGHRS, CDR2 YFSETQ. CDR3 length: 13 amino acids. The germline V and J ends were trimmed by 4 bases and 5 bases, with 13 bases remaining between them. The CDR3 coding sequence is TGCGCCAGCAGCCAGGGAAATTGGAACGAGCAGTACTTC. Its translation: CASSQGNWNEQYF.

This clonotype was counted at least ten times. The V gene is TRBV7-8, the J gene TRBJ2-7, with a weak D call TRBD1 (6 bases). Germline CDR1 SGHVS, CDR2 FQNEAQ. The V and J ends lost 5 bases and 4 bases respectively, with 18 bases between them. There are 15 residues in the CDR3. CDR3 loop: CASSPSRDNDYEQYF. CDR3 nucleotides: TGTGCCAGCAGCCCGAGCCGGGACAATGATTACGAGCAGTACTTC.

This clonotype has just a few counts. The V and J genes are TRBV20-1 and TRBJ1-3, with D hard to call. Per germline, CDR1 DFQATT and CDR2 SNEGSKA (reference sequence). V lost 1 base and J 4 bases, leaving 8 bases between the germline ends. The CDR3 contains 13 residues. This chain's CDR3 is CSARVRRGNTIYF. CDR3 nucleotides: TGCAGTGCTAGAGTTCGCAGGGGAAACACCATATATTTT.

Points on this clonotype: One end of the junction varies from germline; a read error may be responsible. The CDR3 DNA is TGTGCCAGCAGCTCACTTAGTAGGGGGGTCTATGGCTACACCTTC. Translation: CASSSLSRGVYGYTF. The gene calls are TRBV5-1 and TRBJ1-2, with D perhaps matching TRBD1 (6 bases). Germline V gives CDR1 SGHRS, CDR2 YFSETQ. The CDR3 extends over 15 amino acids.

A few counts support this clonotype. The chain couples TRBV12-3 or TRBV12-4 to TRBJ2-1; 7 bases align to TRBD1. There are 13 residues in the CDR3. The V segment lost 10 bases and the J segment 7 bases; nucleotides outside the gene matches: 10. The CDR3: CATRGQARNEQFF. CDR3 DNA: TGTGCCACCCGCGGACAGGCGAGGAATGAGCAGTTCTTC.

In its sample, this clonotype was seen a few times. V and J are TRBV3-1 and TRBJ2-7, with 12 bases fitting TRBD2. The CDR3 is 17 residues long. CDR1 is LGHDT and CDR2 is YNNKEL in the germline V gene (reference sequence). J was trimmed by 0 bases and V by 2 bases; bases with no gene match: 5. Here the CDR3 reads CASSQKLAGGTSYEQYF. CDR3 DNA: TGTGCCAGCAGCCAAAAACTAGCGGGAGGTACCTCCTACGAGCAGTACTTC.

Only a few counts were recorded for this clonotype. This chain joins TRBV7-9 and TRBJ2-7, with TRBD2 matching over 9 bases. The length of the CDR3 is 12 residues. V shed 5 bases, J shed 8 bases, and the junction held 4 bases outside the gene matches. Germline CDR1 is SEHNR and CDR2 is FQNEAQ (reference sequence). CDR3: CASSVSGGQQYF. Written as DNA, the CDR3 is TGTGCCAGCAGCGTCAGCGGGGGGCAGCAGTACTTC.

In its sample, this clonotype was seen many times. The chain employs TRBV29-1 and TRBJ1-4; D call uncertain. CDR1 is SQVTM and CDR2 is ANQGSEA in the germline V gene. CDR3 size: 10 residues. The V gene lost 7 bases and the J gene lost 4 bases, with 4 bases spanning the gap. CDR3 in DNA: TGCAGCGGATTTAATGAAAAACTGTTTTTT. This sequence encodes CSGFNEKLFF.

The chain is built from TRBV28 and TRBJ2-7, with 8 bases matching TRBD2. Trimming cost V 6 bases and J 3 bases; bases outside gene matches: 7. The CDR3 is 14 amino acids. Germline V gene lookup returns CDR1 MDHEN and CDR2 SYDVKM. As DNA, the CDR3 is TGTGCCAGCAGGTCAGCGGGAGTACTCTACGAGCAGTACTTC. Amino acid sequence: CASRSAGVLYEQYF.

The rearrangement joins TRBV9 to TRBJ2-2; 7 bases are shared with TRBD1. The CDR3 is made up of 16 amino acids. Germline CDR1 reads SGDLS; CDR2 reads YYNGEE. V lost 0 bases to trimming and J lost 2 bases; unmatched junction nucleotides: 4. In DNA form, the CDR3 reads TGTGCCAGCAGCGTAGCGGGACAGATCAACACCGGGGAGCTGTTTTTT. It codes for CASSVAGQINTGELFF.

The chain couples TRBV28 to TRBJ1-1, with 12 bases matching TRBD1. This CDR3 has 17 amino acids. The J segment lost 5 bases and the V segment lost 3 bases, leaving 10 bases of the junction unmatched. In germline, CDR1 is MDHEN, CDR2 SYDVKM. The CDR3 protein is CASSFGTGGVRGTEAFF. CDR3 nucleotide sequence: TGTGCCAGCAGTTTTGGGACAGGGGGCGTTCGAGGAACTGAAGCTTTCTTT. Full variable domain (rest looked up from reference TRBV28 and TRBJ1-1): DVKVTQSSRYLVKRTGEKVFLECVQDMDHENMFWYRQDPGLGLRLIYFSYDVKMKEKGDIPEGYSVSREKKERFSLILESASTNQTSMYLCASSFGTGGVRGTEAFFGQGTRLTVV.

V is TRBV19 and J is TRBJ2-3, with 7 bases that match TRBD2. Looked up from germline, CDR1 is LNHDA and CDR2 is SQIVND (reference sequence). V trimming: 5 bases; J trimming: 0 bases; junction bases outside the gene matches: 8. The CDR3 is made up of 16 amino acids. CDR3 region: CASSPTTSRSTDTQYF. The DNA for the CDR3 is TGTGCCAGTAGTCCTACGACTAGCAGGAGCACAGATACGCAGTATTTT.

This clonotype occurred a few times. This chain links TRBV11-2 with TRBJ2-2, with D perhaps TRBD1 (5 bases). CDR3 size: 13 residues. Trimming removed 6 bases at V and 6 bases at J, with 11 bases between. Germline-derived CDR1 and CDR2 are SGHAT and FQNNGV. CDR3 region: CASSGRGAGELFF. CDR3 nucleotide sequence: TGTGCCAGCAGTGGTAGGGGCGCCGGGGAGCTGTTTTTT.

The CDR3 region is CASSLEPGLARGPLETQYF. As DNA, the CDR3 is TGCGCCAGCAGCCTAGAACCGGGACTAGCTCGAGGTCCCTTGGAGACCCAGTACTTC. This chain connects TRBV5-1 to TRBJ2-5, with TRBD2 identical over 9 bases. Germline loops: CDR1 SGHRS, CDR2 YFSETQ. J gave up 5 bases and V 4 bases, and 21 bases lay outside the gene matches. CDR3 length: 19 residues.

This clonotype was counted between two and nine times. The J gene is TRBJ2-4, the V gene TRBV12-3 or TRBV12-4, with D tentatively TRBD1 or TRBD2 (7 bases each). The CDR3 spans 15 residues. V gave up 8 bases and J gave up 0 bases, with 14 bases separating them. CDR3 sequence reads: CASSQGGLAKNIQYF. The DNA for the CDR3 is TGTGCCAGCTCGCAGGGGGGGCTAGCCAAAAACATTCAGTACTTC.

This chain uses TRBV2 with TRBJ2-1; D is perhaps TRBD2 (6 bases). The germline V gene encodes CDR1 SNHLY and CDR2 FYNNEI. The CDR3 covers 15 residues. Trimming stripped 7 bases from V and 0 bases from J, with 13 bases between. The CDR3 loop is CASTQGLYSYNEQFF. CDR3 DNA sequence: TGTGCCAGCACCCAGGGACTTTACTCCTACAATGAGCAGTTCTTC.

The chain joins TRBV28 to TRBJ2-2; D is possibly TRBD2 (6 bases). CDR3 length: 12 amino acids. CDR1 is MDHEN and CDR2 is SYDVKM in the germline V gene. The CDR3 DNA follows: TGTGGCAGTCGCGGGGACACCGGGGAGCTGTTTTTT. Its translation: CGSRGDTGELFF.

This chain uses TRBV2 with TRBJ1-2, with D uncertain. Germline assignment: CDR1 SNHLY and CDR2 FYNNEI. CDR3 length: 14 residues. Trimming shortened V by 7 bases and J by 4 bases, and 16 bases separated the two germline ends. The CDR3 is CASKYTVSAYGYTF. In nucleotides, the CDR3 is TGTGCCAGCAAGTACACGGTTTCGGCCTATGGCTACACCTTC. The full variable domain, with the rest looked up from reference TRBV2 and TRBJ1-2, is EPEVTQTPSHQVTQMGQEVILRCVPISNHLYFYWYRQILGQKVEFLVSFYNNEISEKSEIFDDQFSVERPDGSNFTLKIRSTKLEDSAMYFCASKYTVSAYGYTFGSGTRLTVV.

The genes are TRBV18 and TRBJ1-1; 8 positions match TRBD1. Germline loops: CDR1 KGHSH, CDR2 LQKENI. The V and J ends lost 4 bases and 6 bases, in that order; junction bases with no gene match: 7. The CDR3 has 14 residues. Here the CDR3 DNA reads TGTGCCAGCTCACTGAATCAGGGGGCGGCTGAAGCTTTCTTT. Encoded protein: CASSLNQGAAEAFF. The full variable domain, in which reference TRBV18 and TRBJ1-1 provide the parts outside the CDR3, is NAGVMQNPRHLVRRRGQEARLRCSPMKGHSHVYWYRQLPEEGLKFMVYLQKENIIDESGMPKERFSAEFPKEGPSILRIQQVVRGDSAAYFCASSLNQGAAEAFFGQGTRLTVV.